The T cell receptor (beta chain) described here comes from a study of blood T cell repertoires in COVID-19. The overall study: In each case, the material was cDNA or gDNA derived from T cells, B-cell-depleted T cells, or PBMCs.

CDR1 and CDR2 (germline): MNHEY, SMNVEV (reference sequence). The CDR3 is 17 amino acids. Between the trimmed V and J ends, which lost 0 bases and 8 bases, there was a span of 19 bases. Measured with immunoSEQ multiplex PCR; TCRdb has only the in-frame clones, and not every one. The sample records around 64,000 clones, around two thirds being singletons. Participants came from about two dozen US areas, aged roughly 18 to 95 years. Within 2 weeks of study entry, exposed participants had contacted a PCR-confirmed or clinician-diagnosed COVID-19 case. This clone occurred a few times. The source of this sequence is a woman aged 60-75 years who had been exposed to COVID-19. Sequenced: PBMCs or T cells enriched from blood (not recorded which). This rearrangement joins TRBV27 to TRBJ1-4; D possibly corresponds to TRBD1 (5 bases). The CDR3 DNA sequence: TGTGCCAGCAGTTTATCCACAGTGCTTTCTGGGGGGGAAAAACTGTTTTTT. Translating it yields CASSLSTVLSGGEKLFF. Drawing the rest from reference TRBV27 and TRBJ1-4, the complete variable domain is EAQVTQNPRYLITVTGKKLTVTCSQNMNHEYMSWYRQDPGLGLRQIYYSMNVEVTDKGDVPEGYKVSRKEKRNFPLILESPSPNQTSLYFCASSLSTVLSGGEKLFFGSGTQLSVL.